This T cell receptor (beta chain) was found in a study of cytomegalovirus exposure and HLA in healthy donors. Study context: The early release's HLA-typed donors yielded 78 million or so unique TCRs.

The PCR employed 60 Vbeta primers together with 13 Jbeta primers. Assay: immunoSEQ multiplex PCR; the TCRdb copy retains only in-frame clones and omits some. The table includes more than 150,000 clones, roughly 73% detected once. Trimming stripped 6 bases from V and 0 bases from J, with 18 bases between. The CDR3 spans 17 residues. CDR1 SGHDN and CDR2 FVKESK come from the germline V gene. The specimen sequenced was PBMCs. The TCR comes from a woman between 40 and 50 years old in good health and CMV-seropositive. The chain links TRBV14 to TRBJ2-1, with D perhaps TRBD1 (6 bases). CDR3 amino acids: CASSLSQGQSSYNEQFF. The CDR3 DNA is TGTGCCAGCAGTTTGAGCCAAGGACAGAGCTCCTACAATGAGCAGTTCTTC.